The 23 T cell receptor beta chains given below trace back to one sample, sequenced in a study of blood T cell repertoires in COVID-19. Libraries were prepared by immunoSEQ multiplex PCR; TCRdb keeps only in-frame clonotypes and omits some of them. The sample consists of fewer than 250,000 clones, 75% to 85% of them appearing once. Sequenced sample: peripheral blood. All receptors come from a woman between 65 and 79 years old with acute or convalescent COVID-19.

The sample holds many counts of this clone. The V gene is TRBV3-1 (or the pseudogene TRBV3-2), the J gene TRBJ1-6; TRBD1 agrees at 7 bases. Germline V gene data show CDR1 as LGHDT and CDR2 as YNNKEL (reference sequence). CDR3 length: 14 residues. V shed 6 bases and J 6 bases; nucleotides not matched to a gene: 5. This chain's CDR3 is CASSPGTVNSPLHF. In DNA, the CDR3 is TGTGCCAGCAGTCCCGGGACAGTTAATTCACCCCTCCACTTT.

This clone occurred once. The chain links TRBV6-5 to TRBJ2-3, with 8 nucleotides matching TRBD1. The germline V gene encodes CDR1 MNHEY and CDR2 SVGAGI. Losses at the gene ends were 6 bases for V and 9 bases for J; bases not matched to a gene: 8. CDR3 length equals 13 residues. DNA of the CDR3: TGTGCCAGCAGCCGAGGACAGGGTACAACGCAGTATTTT. Residues: CASSRGQGTTQYF.

The rearrangement links TRBV28 to TRBJ1-3; tentative D call: TRBD1 (6 bases). The CDR3 totals 15 residues. Germline assignment: CDR1 MDHEN and CDR2 SYDVKM. The V end was cut by 7 bases, the J end by 1 base, with 14 bases between. The DNA for the CDR3 is TGTGCCAGCATGGGACACCTAGGGTCTGGAAACACCATATATTTT. This translates into CASMGHLGSGNTIYF. Filled out from reference TRBV28 and TRBJ1-3, the complete variable domain reads DVKVTQSSRYLVKRTGEKVFLECVQDMDHENMFWYRQDPGLGLRLIYFSYDVKMKEKGDIPEGYSVSREKKERFSLILESASTNQTSMYLCASMGHLGSGNTIYFGEGSWLTVV.

This chain links TRBV28 with TRBJ2-7; unclear D gene. CDR1 is MDHEN, CDR2 SYDVKM, per germline. CDR3 length: 12 amino acids. V was clipped by 2 bases and J by 2 bases, with 4 bases between them. The CDR3 DNA reads TGTGCCAGCAGTTTAGGAGCCTACGAGCAGTACTTC. It yields the protein CASSLGAYEQYF.

This clone came up a few times. V gene TRBV5-8 combines with J gene TRBJ1-3, with a weak D call TRBD1 (6 bases). The germline V gene encodes CDR1 SGHTS and CDR2 YDEGEE. The CDR3 totals 16 residues. Trimming shortened V by 0 bases and J by 3 bases, and 13 bases separated the two germline ends. DNA of the CDR3: TGTGCCAGCAGCTTGGCCGGACAGCAGCTTGGAAACACCATATATTTT. Translated, it gives CASSLAGQQLGNTIYF.

The V gene is TRBV5-1, the J gene TRBJ1-3, with D possibly matching TRBD1 (6 bases). The germline CDR1 and CDR2 sequences are SGHRS and YFSETQ. Between the trimmed V and J ends, which lost 7 bases and 0 bases, there was a span of 11 bases. This CDR3 is built from 14 residues. In nucleotides, the CDR3 is TGCGCCAGCGGTCAGGGGAGCTCTGGAAACACCATATATTTT. Its protein product is CASGQGSSGNTIYF.

The V call is TRBV6-5, the J call TRBJ1-2; D might be TRBD1 (6 bases). The germline V gene encodes CDR1 MNHEY and CDR2 SVGAGI. The CDR3 is made up of 13 amino acids. The CDR3 region has the DNA TGTGTCACAGCTAGGGACAAAGACTATGGCTACACCTTC. This translates into CVTARDKDYGYTF.

The chain joins TRBV3-1 (or the pseudogene TRBV3-2) to TRBJ2-2; D perhaps matches TRBD2 (6 bases). The CDR3 has 15 residues. Per the germline V gene, CDR1 is LGHDT and CDR2 is YNNKEL (reference sequence). V was pared by 4 bases and J by 5 bases, with 14 bases between. The CDR3 is CASSRRDGGTGELFF. The CDR3 DNA is TGTGCCAGCAGCCGGAGGGACGGTGGGACCGGGGAGCTGTTTTTT.

The CDR3: CASSQSGLKDQPQHF. In DNA form, the CDR3 reads TGTGCCAGCAGCCAATCGGGACTGAAAGATCAGCCCCAGCATTTT. The rearrangement uses TRBV4-2 and TRBJ1-5; the D gene is possibly TRBD1 (5 bases). The CDR3 contains 15 residues. The V and J ends lost 2 bases and 5 bases respectively, with 13 bases between them. CDR1 is LGHNA and CDR2 is YNFKEQ in the germline V gene.

V usage is TRBV4-3 and J usage is TRBJ1-6; the D gene is possibly TRBD1 (6 bases). This CDR3 has 14 residues. Germline CDR1 is LGHNA and CDR2 is YSLEER. The V end lost 0 bases, the J end lost 9 bases, and 9 bases lay between the germline ends. DNA for the CDR3: TGCGCCAGCAGCCAAGATAGGGGGTCTTCACCCCTCCACTTT. Its protein is CASSQDRGSSPLHF.

In this sample, this clone turned up a few times. This chain links TRBV19 with TRBJ2-3; 7 nucleotides agree with TRBD1. Germline values: CDR1 LNHDA, CDR2 SQIVND (reference sequence). After removal of 5 bases from V and 2 bases from J, the junction contained 10 bases not matched to a gene. The CDR3 length is 16 residues. In DNA, the CDR3 is TGTGCCAGTAGTGGCGACAGGGAGAGGTTCACAGATACGCAGTATTTT. This sequence encodes CASSGDRERFTDTQYF.

The chain has TRBV2 and TRBJ2-3; 8 positions match TRBD1. The CDR3 totals 15 residues. CDR1 and CDR2 (germline): SNHLY, FYNNEI. J lost 1 base, V lost 10 bases, and 10 bases had no gene match. The CDR3, as DNA: TGTGCCACCTACCCCGTGACAGGGGGCACAGATACGCAGTATTTT. This encodes CATYPVTGGTDTQYF.

This chain uses TRBV6-1 with TRBJ1-5; D gene ambiguous. V was pared by 3 bases and J by 2 bases, with 14 bases between. Looked up from germline, CDR1 is MNHNS and CDR2 is SASEGT. There are 16 residues in the CDR3. This CDR3 is CASSELDTLRNQPQHF. DNA of the CDR3: TGTGCCAGCAGTGAGCTCGACACACTTCGCAATCAGCCCCAGCATTTT.

The V call is TRBV6-6, the J call TRBJ1-2; D is possibly TRBD1 (5 bases). The V gene lost 4 bases and the J gene lost 3 bases, with 18 bases spanning the gap. This CDR3 is 16 amino acids long. Germline lookup yields CDR1 MNHNY and CDR2 SVGAGI (reference sequence). CDR3 sequence reads: CASSSLGGMGDYGYTF. DNA of the CDR3: TGTGCCAGCAGTTCCCTCGGGGGAATGGGCGACTATGGCTACACCTTC.

The V gene is TRBV5-1, the J gene TRBJ2-3; D is unresolved. The CDR3 covers 13 residues. The V end was cut by 3 bases, the J end by 2 bases, with 7 bases between. Germline-derived CDR1 and CDR2 are SGHRS and YFSETQ. CDR3 in amino acids: CASSYYFTDTQYF. CDR3 in DNA: TGCGCCAGCAGCTATTACTTCACAGATACGCAGTATTTT.

The chain joins TRBV9 to TRBJ1-1, with TRBD1 identical over 8 bases. This CDR3 is built from 13 residues. Germline V CDR1 and CDR2: SGDLS, YYNGEE. The V gene end was trimmed by 3 bases and the J gene end by 7 bases; junction bases not matched to a gene: 5. In DNA, the CDR3 is TGTGCCAGCAGCGCCCATACAGGGGGTGAAGCTTTCTTT. It translates to CASSAHTGGEAFF.

V is TRBV2 and J is TRBJ2-7; TRBD1 matches at 7 bases. The CDR3 sequence is 15 residues long. CDR1 and CDR2 (germline): SNHLY, FYNNEI. Germline trimming cut 5 bases from V and 0 bases from J; bases unmatched to any gene: 7. In DNA, the CDR3 is TGTGCCAGCAGTTCCCAGGGGGTCAGCTCCTACGAGCAGTACTTC. It codes for CASSSQGVSSYEQYF. Looking up the rest from reference TRBV2 and TRBJ2-7 gives the full variable domain: EPEVTQTPSHQVTQMGQEVILRCVPISNHLYFYWYRQILGQKVEFLVSFYNNEISEKSEIFDDQFSVERPDGSNFTLKIRSTKLEDSAMYFCASSSQGVSSYEQYFGPGTRLTVT.

V is TRBV6-5 and J is TRBJ1-2; 9 nucleotides line up with TRBD1. The CDR3 loop spans 16 amino acids. Trimming at V came to 2 bases and at J to 5 bases, leaving 9 bases not matched to a gene. CDR1 MNHEY and CDR2 SVGAGI come from the germline V gene. For the CDR3, the DNA is TGTGCCAGCAGTTACGGACAGGGGATCGTGGCGTATGGCTACACCTTC. The encoded protein is CASSYGQGIVAYGYTF.

The V gene is TRBV27, the J gene TRBJ1-6, with D unclear. Germline V gene data show CDR1 as MNHEY and CDR2 as SMNVEV (reference sequence). V was clipped by 7 bases and J by 1 base, with 14 bases between them. The CDR3 length is 16 residues. The CDR3 coding sequence is TGTGCCAGCACCCGAGGAGGGATTTCCTATAATTCACCCCTCCACTTT. This sequence encodes CASTRGGISYNSPLHF.

The chain uses TRBV7-9 and TRBJ1-2; tentative D call: TRBD1 (6 bases). CDR3 length: 13 residues. Looked up from germline, CDR1 is SEHNR and CDR2 is FQNEAQ (reference sequence). V shed 5 bases and J shed 2 bases, with 9 bases lying between them. The CDR3 region has the DNA TGTGCCAGCAGCCCCCAGGGGAACTATGGCTACACCTTC. This sequence encodes CASSPQGNYGYTF.

This clone was counted once. The rearrangement links TRBV9 to TRBJ2-5; 7 nucleotides match TRBD1. This CDR3 has 14 residues. CDR1 SGDLS and CDR2 YYNGEE come from the germline V gene. With 4 bases clipped from V and 5 bases from J, the junction kept 8 bases outside the gene matches. This chain's CDR3 is CASSLTGAGETQYF. CDR3 bases: TGTGCCAGCAGCCTCACAGGGGCAGGGGAGACCCAGTACTTC.

The sample holds many counts of this clone. The chain has TRBV11-2 and TRBJ1-6; D unresolved. The CDR3 runs to 13 residues. Trimming took 2 bases from V and 7 from J, leaving 6 bases between them. In germline, CDR1 is SGHAT, CDR2 FQNNGV. The CDR3 is CASSLIENSPLHF. The CDR3 DNA reads as TGTGCCAGCAGCTTAATCGAGAATTCACCCCTCCACTTT. The full variable domain, with the rest looked up from reference TRBV11-2 and TRBJ1-6, is EAGVAQSPRYKIIEKRQSVAFWCNPISGHATLYWYQQILGQGPKLLIQFQNNGVVDDSQLPKDRFSAERLKGVDSTLKIQPAKLEDSAVYLCASSLIENSPLHFGNGTRLTVT.

The chain carries TRBV4-3 and TRBJ1-2; TRBD1 aligns across 10 bases. This CDR3 spans 18 amino acids. The V gene end was trimmed by 0 bases and the J gene end by 4 bases; junction bases not matched to a gene: 11. Germline V CDR1 and CDR2: LGHNA, YSLEER. The CDR3 region is CASSQEFAQGQGFYGYTF. CDR3 sequence (DNA): TGCGCCAGCAGCCAAGAATTCGCCCAGGGACAGGGGTTCTATGGCTACACCTTC.